This TCR beta chain was obtained from a study of blood T cell repertoires in COVID-19 (dated by TCRdb to the early 2020s). In terms of the full investigation: The collaborator samples originated in the United States, Italy and Spain and spanned the acute and convalescent phases of COVID-19. The material from the prospective study consisted of cDNA or gDNA derived from T cells, B-cell-depleted T cells, or PBMCs. Nearly every sample came with metadata listing a de-identified subject ID, COVID-19 status, age in years and sex. The samples were drawn from two sources: the first 160 participants of the ongoing ImmuneRACE study, and over 1,000 subjects contributed by 6 global collaborators. The dataset comprised deeply sampled blood TCRbeta repertoires from subjects exposed to, actively infected with, or recovered from COVID-19. The repertoires were released in a freely available public database intended as a resource for research on the immune response to SARS-CoV-2. Where HLA class I and class II types were available, the types were taken from metadata supplied by the sample provider, not from assay-based typing. General study outcomes and caveats: The amount of clinical and demographic metadata varied by source and participant and was provided uncurated.

TCRbeta CDR3 regions were amplified from genomic DNA by means of the immunoSEQ Assay, a bias-controlled multiplex PCR. The published analysis was carried out like this. The number of nucleated cells in each sample was estimated by amplification of reference gene primers within the assay. To quantify the absolute abundance of each unique TCRbeta CDR3 rearrangement, sequence reads were collapsed and filtered. For each sample, productive Simpson clonality was calculated as the square root of Simpson's diversity index across productive rearrangements. This immuneACCESS table, as held by TCRdb, lists in-frame sequences with V and J called but not all clones. Of the missing ones, under half trace to an unresolved V gene in checked studies; the others have no known cause. V, J and clone size reflect that table, while D and trimming were determined from the DNA. The table for this sample lists 35,000 to 50,000 clones; 70% to 90% of them were counted only once. Of the sample, over 10% falls within the top ten clones.

In the germline V gene, CDR1 corresponds to SQVTM and CDR2 to ANQGSEA. The CDR3 sequence holds 13 residues, the cysteine and phenylalanine included. Kept here is only the CDR3 DNA, which spans 39 bases and is read in frame from base 1. Relative to germline, V is missing 7 bases and J is missing 7 bases, with 9 bases of the junction outside any gene match. This clone was observed a few times. There is no known antigen for this receptor. No much larger clonotype is one base removed from it; base qualities were not supplied. The collaborating institutions used their own protocols to collect whole blood in K2EDTA tubes. For TCRbeta analysis, collaborators shipped samples in one of three forms: frozen whole blood, isolated PBMCs, or DNA extracted from either of those sample types.

Sequencing used peripheral blood. The receptor was isolated from a woman in her 70s in a cohort sampled during active COVID-19. The chain uses TRBV29-1 and TRBJ1-1, with 10 bases aligning to TRBD1. The CDR3 loop reads CSGSRGQGLEAFF. The nucleotide sequence is given as TGCAGCGGGTCAAGGGGACAGGGGCTTGAAGCTTTCTTT.